The rows below give T cell receptor beta chains drawn from one sample of a study of cytomegalovirus exposure and HLA in healthy donors. Produced via immunoSEQ multiplex PCR; TCRdb's table is partial and in-frame only. Among about 160,000 clones, roughly 80% were seen once, and the ten largest hold roughly 7.7%. The sequenced sample consisted of PBMCs. The receptors here all came from a woman younger than 45 in good health and CMV-seropositive. The CDR3 runs from the conserved cysteine through the conserved F or W. The D gene is left open where the match is weak. Clone size is shown for a subset of rows, as once, few, many or a class of expanded clone.

>18|TRBD2|NA|TRBJ2-2|TRBV5-4
TGTGCCAGCAGCCCGCCGACTAGCGGGGGAACCACCACCGGGGAGCTGTTTTTT
CASSPPTSGGTTTGELFF
>15|TRBD2|once|TRBJ2-7|TRBV6-1
TGTGCCAGCAGTGAAGGCAGCGGGGGGAACTACGAGCAGTACTTC
CASSEGSGGNYEQYF
>14|NA|NA|TRBJ1-1|TRBV5-1
TGCGCCAGCAGCTTGGGGGGCTTTTGGATTGAAGCTTTCTTT
CASSLGGFWIEAFF
>14|NA|once|TRBJ1-1|TRBV5-1
TGCGCCAGCAGCTTCACTACAGGGAAAACTGAAGCTTTCTTT
CASSFTTGKTEAFF
>16|TRBD1|NA|TRBJ1-5|TRBV30
TGTGCCTGGGATCGGACAGGGCCATATAGCAATCAGCCCCAGCATTTT
CAWDRTGPYSNQPQHF
>16|TRBD2|NA|TRBJ2-3|TRBV5-1
TGCGCCAGCAGCTTGGAGATTAGCGGGGGCACAGATACGCAGTATTTT
CASSLEISGGTDTQYF
>14|TRBD1|NA|TRBJ2-3|TRBV5-1
TGCGCCAGCAGGGGGACAGGGCCTAGGGATACGCAGTATTTT
CASRGTGPRDTQYF
>15|TRBD1|NA|TRBJ2-7|TRBV6-1
TGTGCCAGCAGTTGGACAGGGGAATGGGGTTACGAGCAGTACTTC
CASSWTGEWGYEQYF
>11|NA|NA|TRBJ2-5|TRBV28
TGTGCCAGCAGTGCTATAGAGACCCAGTACTTC
CASSAIETQYF
>13|TRBD1|NA|TRBJ1-2|TRBV6-5
TGTGCCAGCAGGGGACAGGGGGCGATCGGCTACACCTTC
CASRGQGAIGYTF
>15|NA|NA|TRBJ2-3|TRBV4-2
TGTGCCAGCAGCCTCGTAGAGCGGTTCACAGATACGCAGTATTTT
CASSLVERFTDTQYF
>17|TRBD2|few|TRBJ2-1|TRBV25-1
TGTGCCAGCAGTGGGGGACCGACTAGCGGGGCCACCAATGAGCAGTTCTTC
CASSGGPTSGATNEQFF
>14|NA|NA|TRBJ1-2|TRBV18
TGTGCCAGCCCACCACCAGGGAGTGGCTATGGCTACACCTTC
CASPPPGSGYGYTF
>15|NA|NA|TRBJ2-7|TRBV5-1
TGCGCCAGCACTTCTTTCGGGACATACCCATACGAGCAGTACTTC
CASTSFGTYPYEQYF
>16|NA|NA|TRBJ2-5|TRBV19
TGTGCCAGTAGTATTTTCGGGGGGCCGGATGGAGAGACCCAGTACTTC
CASSIFGGPDGETQYF